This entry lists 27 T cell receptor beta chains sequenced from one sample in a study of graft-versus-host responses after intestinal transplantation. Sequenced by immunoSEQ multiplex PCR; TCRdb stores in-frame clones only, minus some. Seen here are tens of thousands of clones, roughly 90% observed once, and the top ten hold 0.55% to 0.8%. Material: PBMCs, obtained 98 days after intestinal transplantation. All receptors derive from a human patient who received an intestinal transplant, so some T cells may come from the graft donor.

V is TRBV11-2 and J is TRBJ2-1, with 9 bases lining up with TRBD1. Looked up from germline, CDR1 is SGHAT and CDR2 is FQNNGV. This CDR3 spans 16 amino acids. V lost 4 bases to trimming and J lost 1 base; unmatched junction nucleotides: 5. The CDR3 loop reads CASSSQTGGSYNEQFF. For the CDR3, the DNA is TGTGCCAGCAGCTCGCAGACAGGGGGGTCCTACAATGAGCAGTTCTTC.

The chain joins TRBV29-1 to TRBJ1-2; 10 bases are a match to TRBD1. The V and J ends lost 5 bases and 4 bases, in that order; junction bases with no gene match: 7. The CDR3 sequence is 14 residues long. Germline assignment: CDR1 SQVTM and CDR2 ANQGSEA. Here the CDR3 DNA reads TGCAGCGTTTCCCCGGGACAGGGGATCTATGGCTACACCTTC. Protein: CSVSPGQGIYGYTF.

Written as DNA, the CDR3 is TGTGCCAGCAGCCCCCCAGCCGGGACAGGCTTACCTACCAAAGCGGATACGCAGTATTTT. Its translation is CASSPPAGTGLPTKADTQYF. The V call is TRBV9, the J call TRBJ2-3, with 8 bases that match TRBD1. The CDR3 totals 20 residues. CDR1 is SGDLS and CDR2 is YYNGEE in the germline V gene. With V trimmed by 4 bases and J by 6 bases, 25 bases remained unmatched.

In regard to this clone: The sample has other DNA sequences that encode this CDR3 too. CDR3 bases: TGCGCCAGCAGCTTGGCTAGCGGGCGGACCTACGAGCAGTACTTC. It encodes CASSLASGRTYEQYF. J is TRBJ2-7 and V is TRBV5-1; the match to TRBD2 covers 8 bases. Germline V gene sequence: CDR1 SGHRS, CDR2 YFSETQ. This CDR3 is 15 amino acids long. V shed 0 bases and J 2 bases; nucleotides not matched to a gene: 4.

CDR3 loop: CASTTQGPNYGYTF. The DNA of the CDR3 is TGTGCCAGCACCACACAGGGACCTAACTATGGCTACACCTTC. V gene TRBV2 combines with J gene TRBJ1-2; the D gene is possibly TRBD1 (6 bases). Trimming pared 7 bases from V and 0 bases from J, leaving 12 bases between. The CDR3 contains 14 residues. CDR1 and CDR2 (germline): SNHLY, FYNNEI.

Here the CDR3 reads CASSLGLAGGPETQYF. As DNA, the CDR3 is TGTGCCAGCAGCCTTGGACTAGCGGGGGGGCCAGAGACCCAGTACTTC. This sequence joins TRBV7-9 and TRBJ2-5; 15 bases agree with TRBD2. Germline V gene lookup returns CDR1 SEHNR and CDR2 FQNEAQ (reference sequence). CDR3 length equals 16 residues. The V and J ends lost 5 bases and 4 bases, in that order; junction bases with no gene match: 5.

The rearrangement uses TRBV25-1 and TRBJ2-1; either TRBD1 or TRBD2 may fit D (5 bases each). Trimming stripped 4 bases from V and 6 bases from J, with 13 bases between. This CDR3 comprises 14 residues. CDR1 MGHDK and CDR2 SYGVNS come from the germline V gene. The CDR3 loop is CASSVGAFPNEQFF. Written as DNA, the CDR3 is TGTGCCAGCAGTGTCGGGGCCTTTCCCAATGAGCAGTTCTTC.

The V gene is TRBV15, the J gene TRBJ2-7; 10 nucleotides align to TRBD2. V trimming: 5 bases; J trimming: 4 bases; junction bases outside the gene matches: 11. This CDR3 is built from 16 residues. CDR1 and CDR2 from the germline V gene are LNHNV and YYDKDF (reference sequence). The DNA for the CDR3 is TGTGCCACCAGCTCCCGCCCCGGGACTAGCGAATACGAGCAGTACTTC. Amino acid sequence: CATSSRPGTSEYEQYF.

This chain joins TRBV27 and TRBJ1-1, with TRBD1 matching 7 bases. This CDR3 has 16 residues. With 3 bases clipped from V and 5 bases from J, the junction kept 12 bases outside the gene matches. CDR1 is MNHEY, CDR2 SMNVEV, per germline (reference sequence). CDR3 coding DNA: TGTGCCAGCAGTTTCTCGACAGGGAGGGGAAAGACTGAAGCTTTCTTT. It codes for CASSFSTGRGKTEAFF.

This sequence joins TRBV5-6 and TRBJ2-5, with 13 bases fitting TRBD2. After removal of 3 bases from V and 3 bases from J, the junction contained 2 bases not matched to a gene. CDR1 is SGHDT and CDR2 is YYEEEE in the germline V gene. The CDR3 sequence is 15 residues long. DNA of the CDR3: TGTGCCAGCAGCTGGACTAGCGGGAGTGAAGAGACCCAGTACTTC. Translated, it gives CASSWTSGSEETQYF.

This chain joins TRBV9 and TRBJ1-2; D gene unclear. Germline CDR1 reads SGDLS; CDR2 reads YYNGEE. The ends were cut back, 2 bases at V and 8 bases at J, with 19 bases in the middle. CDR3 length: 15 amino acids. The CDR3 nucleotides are TGTGCCAGCAGCGTCGACCCTGTTCCACCTATCGGCTACACCTTC. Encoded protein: CASSVDPVPPIGYTF.

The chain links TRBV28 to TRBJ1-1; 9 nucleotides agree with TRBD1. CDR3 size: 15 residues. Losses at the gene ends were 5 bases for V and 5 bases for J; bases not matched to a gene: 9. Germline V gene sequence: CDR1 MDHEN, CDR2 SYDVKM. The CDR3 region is CASSPRQGGRTEAFF. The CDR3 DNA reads TGTGCCAGCAGTCCACGACAGGGGGGGAGAACTGAAGCTTTCTTT. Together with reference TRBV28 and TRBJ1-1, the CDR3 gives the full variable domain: DVKVTQSSRYLVKRTGEKVFLECVQDMDHENMFWYRQDPGLGLRLIYFSYDVKMKEKGDIPEGYSVSREKKERFSLILESASTNQTSMYLCASSPRQGGRTEAFFGQGTRLTVV.

Here the CDR3 reads CASSCMNTEAFF. In DNA, the CDR3 is TGTGCCAGCAGCTGTATGAACACTGAAGCTTTCTTT. This chain uses TRBV21-1 with TRBJ1-1. TRBV21-1 constitutes a pseudogene. The CDR3 is 12 residues long.

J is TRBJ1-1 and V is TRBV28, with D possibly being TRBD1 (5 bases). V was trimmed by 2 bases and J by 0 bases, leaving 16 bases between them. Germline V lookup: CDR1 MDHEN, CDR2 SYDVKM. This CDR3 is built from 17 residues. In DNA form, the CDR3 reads TGTGCCAGCAGTTTACCCCGTATTCGGGGCCTGAACACTGAAGCTTTCTTT. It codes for CASSLPRIRGLNTEAFF. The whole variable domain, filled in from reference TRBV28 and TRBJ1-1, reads DVKVTQSSRYLVKRTGEKVFLECVQDMDHENMFWYRQDPGLGLRLIYFSYDVKMKEKGDIPEGYSVSREKKERFSLILESASTNQTSMYLCASSLPRIRGLNTEAFFGQGTRLTVV.

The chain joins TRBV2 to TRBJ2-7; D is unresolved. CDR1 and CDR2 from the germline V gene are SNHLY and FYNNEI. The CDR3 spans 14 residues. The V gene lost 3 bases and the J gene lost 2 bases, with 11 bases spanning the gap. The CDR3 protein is CASSETSGTYEQYF. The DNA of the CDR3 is TGTGCCAGCAGTGAGACCAGTGGAACCTACGAGCAGTACTTC.

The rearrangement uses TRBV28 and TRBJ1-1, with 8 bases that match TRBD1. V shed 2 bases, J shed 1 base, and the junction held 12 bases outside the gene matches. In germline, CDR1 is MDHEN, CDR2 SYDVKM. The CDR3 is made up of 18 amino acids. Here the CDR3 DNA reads TGTGCCAGCAGTTTACGTCCCCTCCTCAGGGGGCGGAACACTGAAGCTTTCTTT. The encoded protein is CASSLRPLLRGRNTEAFF.

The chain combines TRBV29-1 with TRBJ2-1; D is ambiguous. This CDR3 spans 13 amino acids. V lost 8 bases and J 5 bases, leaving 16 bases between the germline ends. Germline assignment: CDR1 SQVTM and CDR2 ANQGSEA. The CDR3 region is CSSSAETDNEQFF. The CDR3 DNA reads TGCAGCTCTTCGGCCGAAACAGACAATGAGCAGTTCTTC.

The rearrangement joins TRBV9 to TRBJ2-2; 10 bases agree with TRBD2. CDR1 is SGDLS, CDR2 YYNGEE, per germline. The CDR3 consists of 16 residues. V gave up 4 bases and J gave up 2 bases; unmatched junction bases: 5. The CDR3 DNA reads TGTGCCAGCAGCCCCCGGACTAGCGGAAACACCGGGGAGCTGTTTTTT. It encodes CASSPRTSGNTGELFF.

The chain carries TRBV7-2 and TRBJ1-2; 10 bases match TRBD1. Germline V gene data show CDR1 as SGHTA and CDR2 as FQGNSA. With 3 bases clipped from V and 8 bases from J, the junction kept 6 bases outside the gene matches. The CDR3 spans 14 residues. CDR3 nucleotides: TGTGCCAGCAGCTTGGGACAGGGGATCGGGGGCTACACCTTC. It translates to CASSLGQGIGGYTF.

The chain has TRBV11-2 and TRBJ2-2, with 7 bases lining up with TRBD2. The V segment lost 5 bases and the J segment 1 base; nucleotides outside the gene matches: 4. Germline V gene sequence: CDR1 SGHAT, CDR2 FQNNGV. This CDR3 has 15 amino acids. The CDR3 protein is CASSDSGLNTGELFF. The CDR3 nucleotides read TGTGCCAGCAGCGATAGCGGGTTGAACACCGGGGAGCTGTTTTTT. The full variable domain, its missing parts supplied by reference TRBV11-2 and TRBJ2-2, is EAGVAQSPRYKIIEKRQSVAFWCNPISGHATLYWYQQILGQGPKLLIQFQNNGVVDDSQLPKDRFSAERLKGVDSTLKIQPAKLEDSAVYLCASSDSGLNTGELFFGEGSRLTVL.

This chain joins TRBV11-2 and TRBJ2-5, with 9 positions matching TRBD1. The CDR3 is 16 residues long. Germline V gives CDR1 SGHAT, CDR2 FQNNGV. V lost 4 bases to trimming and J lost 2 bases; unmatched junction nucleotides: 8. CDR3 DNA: TGTGCCAGCAGCTCCTGGACAGGGGAGGGTCAAGAGACCCAGTACTTC. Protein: CASSSWTGEGQETQYF.

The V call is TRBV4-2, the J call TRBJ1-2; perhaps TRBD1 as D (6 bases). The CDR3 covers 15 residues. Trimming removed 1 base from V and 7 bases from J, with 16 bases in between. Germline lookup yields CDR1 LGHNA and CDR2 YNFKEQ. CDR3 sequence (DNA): TGTGCCAGCAGCCAAGTCCGGGGGGCGCGAAGTGGCTACACCTTC. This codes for CASSQVRGARSGYTF.

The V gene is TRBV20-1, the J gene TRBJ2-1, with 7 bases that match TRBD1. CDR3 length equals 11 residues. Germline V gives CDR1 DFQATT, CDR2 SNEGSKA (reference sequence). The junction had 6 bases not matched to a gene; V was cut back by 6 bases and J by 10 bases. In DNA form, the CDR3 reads TGCAGTGCAAGGACAGGCGACGAGCAGTTCTTC. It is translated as CSARTGDEQFF.

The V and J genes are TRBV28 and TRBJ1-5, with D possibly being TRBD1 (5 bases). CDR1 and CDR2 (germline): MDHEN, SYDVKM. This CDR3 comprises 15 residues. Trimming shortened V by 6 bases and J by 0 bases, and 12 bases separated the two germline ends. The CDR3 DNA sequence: TGTGCCAGCAGCTTGACAGTGTATAGCAATCAGCCCCAGCATTTT. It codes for CASSLTVYSNQPQHF.

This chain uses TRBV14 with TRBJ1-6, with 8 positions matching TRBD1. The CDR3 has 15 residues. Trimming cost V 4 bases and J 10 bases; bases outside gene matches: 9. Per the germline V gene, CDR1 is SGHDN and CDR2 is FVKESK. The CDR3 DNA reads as TGTGCCAGCAGCCCAAGGACAGGGTTTGGGTCACCCCTCCACTTT. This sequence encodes CASSPRTGFGSPLHF.

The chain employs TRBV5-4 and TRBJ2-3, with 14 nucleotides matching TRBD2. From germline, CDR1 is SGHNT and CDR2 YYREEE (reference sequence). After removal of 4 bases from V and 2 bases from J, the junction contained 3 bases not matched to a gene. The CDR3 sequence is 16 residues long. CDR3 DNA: TGTGCCAGCAGCCCGGGACTAGCGGGGGTCACAGATACGCAGTATTTT. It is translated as CASSPGLAGVTDTQYF.

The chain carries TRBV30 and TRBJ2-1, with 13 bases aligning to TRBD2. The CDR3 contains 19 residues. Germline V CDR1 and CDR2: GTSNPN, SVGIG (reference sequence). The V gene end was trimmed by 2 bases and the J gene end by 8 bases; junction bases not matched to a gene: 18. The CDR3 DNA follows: TGTGCCTGGAGTACGCCGGGACTAGCGGGACGTTTACCTGGCGATGAGCAGTTCTTC. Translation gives CAWSTPGLAGRLPGDEQFF.